Presented here are 27 T cell receptor beta chains from one specimen sequenced in a study of T cell clusters in autoimmune cytopenias. TRB rearrangements were amplified by touch-down multiplex PCR with mixed TRB-A/B primers. No DNA is given; TCRdb re-called the multiplex PCR reads and lists each CDR3 protein once. The repertoire shows around 2,000 distinct CDR3 sequences; the top ten hold around 60%. TRB was amplified from 250 ng of peripheral blood genomic DNA per sample. These data also featured in a second study, about T cell repertoires in aging, cancer and after chemotherapy.

The sample comprised peripheral blood. These receptors were taken from a human donor with an autoimmune cytopenia or autoimmune hepatitis (not recorded which).

This chain joins TRBV28 and TRBJ1-2; checking the TCRdb D call of TRBD1 is not possible without DNA. Germline CDR1 MDHEN, CDR2 SYDVKM. The CDR3 covers 12 residues. CDR3 residues: CASRRTGPGYTF.

This clonotype registers medium-sized by frequency. The V call is TRBV6-1, the J call TRBJ1-2. Germline V gene lookup returns CDR1 MNHNS and CDR2 SASEGT. CDR3 length equals 15 residues. CDR3 sequence: CASSDEQGGWYGYTF.

The chain has TRBV29-1 and TRBJ2-1. Germline V CDR1 and CDR2: SQVTM, ANQGSEA. CDR3 length: 14 amino acids. This chain's CDR3 is CSVLGGSTYNEQFF.

The CDR3 loop is CASSPTGPGGEPYNEQFF. The chain couples TRBV27 to TRBJ2-1; the D call of TRBD2 rests on TCRdb alone, since no DNA is present to check it. The CDR3 has 18 amino acids. Germline loops: CDR1 MNHEY, CDR2 SMNVEV (reference sequence).

By frequency, this clonotype is medium-sized. The rearrangement links TRBV29-1 to TRBJ1-1; TCRdb lists TRBD1, though no DNA is available to test this call. There are 12 residues in the CDR3. Germline CDR1 and CDR2: SQVTM and ANQGSEA. This CDR3 reads CSVFLMGDEAFF.

J is TRBJ1-1 and V is TRBV5-1; the TCRdb call, TRBD1, lacks DNA for checking. The CDR3 is made up of 16 amino acids. CDR1 and CDR2 (germline): SGHRS, YFSETQ. The CDR3 sequence is CASSFGWGTMNTEAFF. Using reference TRBV5-1 and TRBJ1-1 for the parts outside the CDR3, the full variable domain is KAGVTQTPRYLIKTRGQQVTLSCSPISGHRSVSWYQQTPGQGLQFLFEYFSETQRNKGNFPGRFSGRQFSNSRSEMNVSTLELGDSALYLCASSFGWGTMNTEAFFGQGTRLTVV.

This clonotype is identified as medium-sized from frequency. The chain recombines TRBV5-4 with TRBJ2-2; with no DNA, the TCRdb D assignment of TRBD1 cannot be verified. Germline lookup yields CDR1 SGHNT and CDR2 YYREEE (reference sequence). The CDR3 consists of 14 residues. The CDR3 region is CASSFQGAREELFF.

Frequency places this clonotype as medium-sized. The gene calls are TRBV5-5 and TRBJ2-1. The CDR3 length is 16 residues. Germline CDR1 and CDR2: SGHKS and YYEKEE (reference sequence). The CDR3 sequence is CASSLAPDQYYNEQFF. Together with reference TRBV5-5 and TRBJ2-1, the CDR3 gives the full variable domain: DAGVTQSPTHLIKTRGQQVTLRCSPISGHKSVSWYQQVLGQGPQFIFQYYEKEERGRGNFPDRFSARQFPNYSSELNVNALLLGDSALYLCASSLAPDQYYNEQFFGPGTRLTVL.

This chain joins TRBV12-3 or TRBV12-4 and TRBJ2-7; no DNA is available, so the TRBD1 call from TCRdb remains unchecked. The length of the CDR3 is 14 residues. CDR3 sequence reads: CASSKRGPGGEQYF.

This clonotype shows up as medium-sized by frequency. The chain is built from TRBV11-3 and TRBJ2-5. Germline V CDR1 and CDR2: SGHNT, YENEEA. The CDR3 contains 14 residues. CDR3 amino acids: CASRPDSGLETQYF.

By frequency, this clonotype is medium-sized (0.01 to 0.1%). The rearrangement links TRBV5-4 to TRBJ2-3; as DNA is missing, the TRBD2 call by TCRdb cannot be tested. Germline CDR1 SGHNT, CDR2 YYREEE (reference sequence). This CDR3 region has 15 residues. The CDR3 here is CASSPLAGFTDTQYF.

The chain joins TRBV11-3 to TRBJ2-2; TCRdb returns TRBD2, unconfirmable since there is no DNA. This CDR3 has 19 residues. CDR1 SGHNT and CDR2 YENEEA come from the germline V gene. This chain's CDR3 is CASSLELAGAPTNTGELFF.

This chain links TRBV28 with TRBJ2-7; TCRdb calls TRBD1, which cannot be checked without DNA. CDR1 and CDR2 (germline): MDHEN, SYDVKM. This CDR3 region has 16 residues. The CDR3 loop is CASSLSGQGRPYQQYF. Full variable domain (rest looked up from reference TRBV28 and TRBJ2-7): DVKVTQSSRYLVKRTGEKVFLECVQDMDHENMFWYRQDPGLGLRLIYFSYDVKMKEKGDIPEGYSVSREKKERFSLILESASTNQTSMYLCASSLSGQGRPYQQYFGPGTRLTVT.

The chain is built from TRBV18 and TRBJ2-1; there is no DNA to check the TCRdb D call of TRBD2. The germline CDR1 and CDR2 sequences are KGHSH and LQKENI. CDR3 size: 17 residues. CDR3 residues: CASSLSTASGGANEQFF.

Considering frequency, this clonotype is medium-sized. CDR3 amino acids: CASSMTSGVLQETQYF. The rearrangement joins TRBV27 to TRBJ2-5; the D call of TRBD2 rests on TCRdb alone, since no DNA is present to check it. Per the germline V gene, CDR1 is MNHEY and CDR2 is SMNVEV (reference sequence). The CDR3 totals 16 residues.

According to its frequency, this clonotype is medium-sized. The gene calls are TRBV29-1 and TRBJ1-1. CDR1 is SQVTM and CDR2 is ANQGSEA in the germline V gene. This CDR3 region has 11 residues. The CDR3 reads CSVVENTEAFF.

This clonotype is classed as medium-sized by frequency. The rearrangement uses TRBV5-6 and TRBJ2-3; the TCRdb D gene call, TRBD1, has no DNA to confirm it. Per germline, CDR1 SGHDT and CDR2 YYEEEE. The CDR3 contains 15 residues. This CDR3 reads CASSHGTGGTDTQYF.

According to its frequency, this clonotype is medium-sized (0.01 to 0.1%). This chain links TRBV19 with TRBJ2-2. The CDR3 loop spans 13 amino acids. Looked up from germline, CDR1 is LNHDA and CDR2 is SQIVND (reference sequence). This chain's CDR3 is CASSIGMFGELFF. The whole variable domain, filled in from reference TRBV19 and TRBJ2-2, reads DGGITQSPKYLFRKEGQNVTLSCEQNLNHDAMYWYRQDPGQGLRLIYYSQIVNDFQKGDIAEGYSVSREKKESFPLTVTSAQKNPTAFYLCASSIGMFGELFFGEGSRLTVL.

By frequency, this clonotype registers medium-sized (0.01 to 0.1%). The chain recombines TRBV19 with TRBJ2-5; with no DNA, the TCRdb D assignment of TRBD2 cannot be verified. The CDR3 consists of 13 residues. Germline CDR1 LNHDA, CDR2 SQIVND (reference sequence). CDR3 protein: CASSGLVEETQYF.

This clonotype is deemed medium-sized (0.01 to 0.1%) by its frequency. The chain employs TRBV5-6 and TRBJ2-1; absent DNA, TCRdb's TRBD2 call cannot be checked. This CDR3 has 17 amino acids. CDR1 SGHDT and CDR2 YYEEEE come from the germline V gene. The CDR3 spells CASSFESSGYSYNEQFF.

By frequency, this clonotype is medium-sized. The chain is built from TRBV19 and TRBJ2-7. The CDR3 length is 14 residues. Looked up from germline, CDR1 is LNHDA and CDR2 is SQIVND (reference sequence). The CDR3 loop reads CASSIRVGSYEQYF.

V usage is TRBV27 and J usage is TRBJ1-5; TCRdb's assignment of TRBD1 cannot be checked, as there is no DNA. Per the germline V gene, CDR1 is MNHEY and CDR2 is SMNVEV (reference sequence). This CDR3 is 14 amino acids long. The CDR3 here is CASSRQGPNQPQHF.

The chain recombines TRBV12-3 or TRBV12-4 with TRBJ2-7; no DNA is available, so the TRBD1 call from TCRdb remains unchecked. CDR3 size: 11 residues. CDR3 residues: CVSRTGTAQYF.

In terms of frequency, this clonotype is large. The chain is built from TRBV19 and TRBJ1-1; TCRdb's D call of TRBD1 is untestable without DNA. The CDR3 runs 15 residues. In germline, CDR1 is LNHDA, CDR2 SQIVND (reference sequence). The chain's CDR3 is CASSLTGFMNTEAFF.

This sequence joins TRBV6-6 and TRBJ2-1; the D call of TRBD1 rests on TCRdb alone, since no DNA is present to check it. CDR3 length: 15 amino acids. Germline V gene data show CDR1 as MNHNY and CDR2 as SVGAGI (reference sequence). The CDR3 spells CASSYTQEADNEQFF.

By frequency, this clonotype is medium-sized. The V call is TRBV13, the J call TRBJ1-4; the D call from TCRdb, TRBD1, cannot be confirmed without DNA. The germline V gene has CDR1 PRHDT and CDR2 FYEKMQ (reference sequence). The CDR3 covers 16 residues. CDR3 region: CASSLSMQGANEKLFF.

This chain joins TRBV27 and TRBJ2-2; TCRdb returns TRBD1, unconfirmable since there is no DNA. Germline CDR1 is MNHEY and CDR2 is SMNVEV (reference sequence). The CDR3 has 16 residues. CDR3 amino acids: CASTPGVKQFTGELFF.